A few counts support the clone carrying this T cell receptor (beta chain). Its antigen is not known. MiXCR, applied by TCRdb to the 5' RACE reads, yields one record per CDR3 protein. The profile shows approximately 220,000 distinct CDR3 sequences, about a quarter of them singletons. This sample is drawn from a study of CD8 T cells in ankylosing spondylitis. The CDR3 consists of 16 residues. The V and J ends lost 8 bases and 3 bases, in that order; junction bases with no gene match: 13. Germline CDR1 LNHNV, CDR2 YYDKDF (reference sequence). Points from the study as a whole: Disease-linked clones reportedly concentrated significantly in matched ankylosing spondylitis synovial fluid. It appeared that ankylosing spondylitis blood was characterized by a TCR beta motif of several highly homologous variants.

This receptor was obtained from a male donor with ankylosing spondylitis or in good health (not recorded which). Sequencing was done on a sample of blood, either unsorted or a sorted T cell fraction (not recorded which). The V and J genes are TRBV15 and TRBJ2-3; TRBD2 matches 8 bases. CDR3 in DNA: TGTGCCACCGCTAGGGCGGGCGGGAGGACTACAGATACGCAGTATTTT. Translating it yields CATARAGGRTTDTQYF.